This TCR beta chain comes out of a study of T cells in Graves' hyperthyroidism and ophthalmopathy. Notes on the study in general: Blood held most thyroid clonotypes expanded above 0.001 frequency.

Amplification of TCR beta CDR3 regions used RNA as the template. TCR CDR3 regions were first amplified by RT-PCR with HTBI primers. TCRdb fed the multiplex PCR reads into MiXCR, producing one record per CDR3 protein. The repertoire includes hundreds of thousands of distinct CDR3 sequences, over 40% of them detected once, and about 7% sits in the top ten. Trimming took off 4 bases at V and 5 bases at J, with 14 bases between the two ends. The CDR3 has 14 residues. Germline CDR1 MGHDK, CDR2 SYGVNS. Criteria for exclusion of patients were uncontrolled infection, other autoimmune disease, pregnancy or lactation. This clonotype was found a few times. The antigen remains unidentified. This may come from a read error, since a much larger clone is one base off.

The V and J genes are TRBV25-1 and TRBJ2-5, with D tentatively TRBD1 (5 bases). The sequenced sample was peripheral blood or thyroid tissue (not recorded which). The clonotype comes from an adult man with Graves' disease, either hyperthyroidism or ophthalmopathy (not recorded which). CDR3 coding DNA: TGTGCCAGCAGTGGGTCAGGGCCCTCGGAGACCCAGTACTTC. The encoded protein is CASSGSGPSETQYF.